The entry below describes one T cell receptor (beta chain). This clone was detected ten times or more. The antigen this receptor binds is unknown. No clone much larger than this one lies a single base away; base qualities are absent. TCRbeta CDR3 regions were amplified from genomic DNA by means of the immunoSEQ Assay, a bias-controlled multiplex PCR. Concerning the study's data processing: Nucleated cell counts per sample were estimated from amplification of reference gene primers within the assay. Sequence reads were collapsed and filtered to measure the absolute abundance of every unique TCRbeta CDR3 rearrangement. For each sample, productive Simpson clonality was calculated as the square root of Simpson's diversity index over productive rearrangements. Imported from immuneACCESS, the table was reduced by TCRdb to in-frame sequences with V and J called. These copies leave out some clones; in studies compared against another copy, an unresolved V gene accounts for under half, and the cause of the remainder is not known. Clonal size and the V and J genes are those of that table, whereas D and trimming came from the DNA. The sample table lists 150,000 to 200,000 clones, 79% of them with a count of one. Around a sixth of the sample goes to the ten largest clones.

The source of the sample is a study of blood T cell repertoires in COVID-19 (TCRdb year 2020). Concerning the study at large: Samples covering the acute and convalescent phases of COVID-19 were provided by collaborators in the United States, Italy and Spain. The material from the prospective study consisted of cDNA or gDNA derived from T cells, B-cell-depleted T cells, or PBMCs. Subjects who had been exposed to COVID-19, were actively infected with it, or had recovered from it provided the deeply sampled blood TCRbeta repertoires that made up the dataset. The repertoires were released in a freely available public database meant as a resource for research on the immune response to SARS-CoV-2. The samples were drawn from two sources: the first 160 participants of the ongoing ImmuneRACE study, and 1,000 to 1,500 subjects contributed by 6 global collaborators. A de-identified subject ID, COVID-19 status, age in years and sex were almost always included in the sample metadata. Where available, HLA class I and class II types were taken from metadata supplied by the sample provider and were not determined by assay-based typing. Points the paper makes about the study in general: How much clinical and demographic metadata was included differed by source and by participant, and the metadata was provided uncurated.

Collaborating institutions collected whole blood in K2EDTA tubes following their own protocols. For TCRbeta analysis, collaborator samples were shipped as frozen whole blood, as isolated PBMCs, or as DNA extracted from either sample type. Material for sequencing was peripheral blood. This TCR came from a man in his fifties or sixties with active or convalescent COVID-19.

The DNA reads TGTGCCAGCAGCTACCCGGGGGGGGGTACCCCCTACGAGCAGTACTTC. Its coded protein is CASSYPGGGTPYEQYF. Recombination joined TRBV7-8 with TRBJ2-7, with TRBD2 identical over 8 junction bases. The CDR3 covers 16 residues, taking in both the cysteine and the phenylalanine. Only CDR3 DNA is held: 48 bases, read in frame from base 1. Per the germline V gene, SGHVS is the CDR1 and FQNEAQ is the CDR2. The germline V and J ends show losses of 4 bases and 2 bases respectively, and no gene match explains 10 bases of the junction.